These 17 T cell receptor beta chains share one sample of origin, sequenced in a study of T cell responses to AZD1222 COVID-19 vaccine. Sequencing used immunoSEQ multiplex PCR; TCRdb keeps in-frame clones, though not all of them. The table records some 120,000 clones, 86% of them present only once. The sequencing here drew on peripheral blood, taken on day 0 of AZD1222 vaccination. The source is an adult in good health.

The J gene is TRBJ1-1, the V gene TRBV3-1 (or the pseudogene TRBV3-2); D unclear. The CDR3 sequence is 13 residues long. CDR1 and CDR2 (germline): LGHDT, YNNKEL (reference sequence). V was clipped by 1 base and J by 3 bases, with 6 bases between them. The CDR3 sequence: CASSQGRDTEAFF. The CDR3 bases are TGTGCCAGCAGCCAAGGCCGGGACACTGAAGCTTTCTTT.

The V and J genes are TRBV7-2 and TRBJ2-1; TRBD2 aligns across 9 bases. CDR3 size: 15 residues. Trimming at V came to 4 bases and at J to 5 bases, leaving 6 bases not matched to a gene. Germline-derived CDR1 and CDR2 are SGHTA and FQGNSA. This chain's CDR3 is CASSSSGGSHNEQFF. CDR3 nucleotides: TGTGCCAGCAGCTCGAGCGGGGGGTCCCACAATGAGCAGTTCTTC.

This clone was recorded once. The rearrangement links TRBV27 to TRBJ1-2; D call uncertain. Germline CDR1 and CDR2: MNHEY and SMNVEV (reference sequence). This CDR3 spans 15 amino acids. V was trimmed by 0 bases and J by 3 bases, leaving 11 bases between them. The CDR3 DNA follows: TGTGCCAGCAGTTTATCCGCCCGCGGAGACTATGGCTACACCTTC. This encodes CASSLSARGDYGYTF.

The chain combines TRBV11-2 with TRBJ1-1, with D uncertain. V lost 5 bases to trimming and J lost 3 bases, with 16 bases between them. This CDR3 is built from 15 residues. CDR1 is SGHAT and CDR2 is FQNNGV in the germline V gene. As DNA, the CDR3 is TGTGCCAGCAGCCACTTCACGGAGAGGTACACTGAAGCTTTCTTT. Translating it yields CASSHFTERYTEAFF.

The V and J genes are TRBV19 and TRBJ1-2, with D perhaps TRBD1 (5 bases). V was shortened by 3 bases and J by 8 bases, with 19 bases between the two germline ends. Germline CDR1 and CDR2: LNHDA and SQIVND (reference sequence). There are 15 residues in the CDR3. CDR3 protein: CASSINSPLWTGYTF. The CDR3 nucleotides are TGTGCCAGTAGTATCAACAGCCCGCTGTGGACAGGCTACACCTTC.

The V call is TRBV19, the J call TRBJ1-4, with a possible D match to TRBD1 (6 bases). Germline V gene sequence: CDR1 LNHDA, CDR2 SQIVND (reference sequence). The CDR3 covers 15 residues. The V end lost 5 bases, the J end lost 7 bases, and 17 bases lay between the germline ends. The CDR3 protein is CASSHRRGLSEKLFF. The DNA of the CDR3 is TGTGCCAGTAGTCACCGACGGGGGCTGAGTGAAAAACTGTTTTTT.

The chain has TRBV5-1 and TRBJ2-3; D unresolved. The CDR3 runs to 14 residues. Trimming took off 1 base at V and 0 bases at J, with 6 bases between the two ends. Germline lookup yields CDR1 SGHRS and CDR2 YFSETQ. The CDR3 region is CASSLSQSTDTQYF. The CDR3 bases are TGCGCCAGCAGCTTGTCGCAGAGCACAGATACGCAGTATTTT. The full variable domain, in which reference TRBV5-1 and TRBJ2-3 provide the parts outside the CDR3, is KAGVTQTPRYLIKTRGQQVTLSCSPISGHRSVSWYQQTPGQGLQFLFEYFSETQRNKGNFPGRFSGRQFSNSRSEMNVSTLELGDSALYLCASSLSQSTDTQYFGPGTRLTVL.

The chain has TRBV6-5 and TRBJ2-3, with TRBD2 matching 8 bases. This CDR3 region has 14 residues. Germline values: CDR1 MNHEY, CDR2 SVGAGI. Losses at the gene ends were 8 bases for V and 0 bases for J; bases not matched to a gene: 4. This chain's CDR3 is CASGLAVSTDTQYF. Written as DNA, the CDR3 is TGTGCCAGCGGACTAGCTGTTAGCACAGATACGCAGTATTTT.

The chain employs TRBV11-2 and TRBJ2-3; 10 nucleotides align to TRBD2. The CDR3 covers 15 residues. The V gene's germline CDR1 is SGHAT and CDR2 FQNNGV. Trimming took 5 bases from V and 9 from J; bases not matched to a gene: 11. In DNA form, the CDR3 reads TGTGCCAGCAGCCGTAGCGGGGGGTTTTCTTTAACGCAGTATTTT. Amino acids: CASSRSGGFSLTQYF.

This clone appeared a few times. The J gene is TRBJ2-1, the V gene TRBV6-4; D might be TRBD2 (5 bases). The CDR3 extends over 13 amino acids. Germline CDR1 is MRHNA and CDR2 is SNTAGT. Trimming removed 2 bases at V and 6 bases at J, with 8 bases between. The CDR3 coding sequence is TGTGCCAGCAGTGACAGTAGCGTCAATGAGCAGTTCTTC. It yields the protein CASSDSSVNEQFF.

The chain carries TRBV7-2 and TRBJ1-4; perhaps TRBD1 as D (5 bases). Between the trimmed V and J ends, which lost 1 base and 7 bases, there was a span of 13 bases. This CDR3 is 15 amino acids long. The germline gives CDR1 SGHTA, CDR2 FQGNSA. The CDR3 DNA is TGTGCCAGCAGCTTAGTTATGGGGCCCGCTGAAAAACTGTTTTTT. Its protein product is CASSLVMGPAEKLFF.

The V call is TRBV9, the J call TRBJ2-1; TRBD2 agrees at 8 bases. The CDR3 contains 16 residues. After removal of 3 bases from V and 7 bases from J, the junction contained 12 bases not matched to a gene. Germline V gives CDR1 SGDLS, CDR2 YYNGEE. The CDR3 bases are TGTGCCAGCAGCGCATGGGGAGCGGGAGCCAAAAATGAGCAGTTCTTC. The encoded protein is CASSAWGAGAKNEQFF.

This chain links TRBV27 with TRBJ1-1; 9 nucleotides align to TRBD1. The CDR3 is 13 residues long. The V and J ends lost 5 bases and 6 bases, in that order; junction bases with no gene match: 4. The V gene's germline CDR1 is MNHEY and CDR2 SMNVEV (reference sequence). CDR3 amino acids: CASSARQGAEAFF. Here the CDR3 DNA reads TGTGCCAGCAGTGCCCGACAGGGGGCTGAAGCTTTCTTT.

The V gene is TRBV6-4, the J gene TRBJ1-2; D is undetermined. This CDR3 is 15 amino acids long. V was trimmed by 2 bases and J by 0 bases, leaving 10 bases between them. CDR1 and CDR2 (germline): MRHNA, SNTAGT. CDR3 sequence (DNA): TGTGCCAGCAGTGACACGGGAATGACTAACTATGGCTACACCTTC. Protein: CASSDTGMTNYGYTF.

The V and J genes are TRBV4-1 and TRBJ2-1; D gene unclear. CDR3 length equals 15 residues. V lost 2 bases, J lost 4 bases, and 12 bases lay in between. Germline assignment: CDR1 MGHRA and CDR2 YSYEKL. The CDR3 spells CASSQLTGPYNEQFF. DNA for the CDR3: TGCGCCAGCAGCCAACTTACCGGACCTTACAATGAGCAGTTCTTC.

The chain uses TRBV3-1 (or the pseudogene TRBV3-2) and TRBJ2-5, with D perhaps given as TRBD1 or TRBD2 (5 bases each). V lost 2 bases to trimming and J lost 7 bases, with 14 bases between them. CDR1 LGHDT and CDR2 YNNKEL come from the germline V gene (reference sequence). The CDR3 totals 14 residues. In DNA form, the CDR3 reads TGTGCCAGCAGCCAATCCGGGGACGGTCGGACCCAGTACTTC. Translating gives CASSQSGDGRTQYF.

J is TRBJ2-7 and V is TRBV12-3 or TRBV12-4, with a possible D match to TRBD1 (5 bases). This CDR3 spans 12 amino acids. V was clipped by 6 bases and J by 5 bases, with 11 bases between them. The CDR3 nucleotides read TGTGCCAGCAGCGGACAAGCCAACGAGCAGTACTTC. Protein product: CASSGQANEQYF.